Each of the 24 T cell receptor beta chains below was sequenced from the same sample in a study of cytomegalovirus exposure and HLA in healthy donors. The PCR used 60 Vbeta and 13 Jbeta primers. Sequenced by immunoSEQ multiplex PCR; TCRdb stores in-frame clones only, minus some. In the table there are over 120,000 clones, around 70% of which are singletons. The sequencing input was PBMCs. The source of these receptors is a woman aged 55-75 years in good health and CMV-seropositive.

The J gene is TRBJ2-7, the V gene TRBV27; tentatively, D is TRBD2 (5 bases). V gave up 6 bases and J gave up 3 bases, with 6 bases separating them. CDR1 and CDR2 from the germline V gene are MNHEY and SMNVEV (reference sequence). The CDR3 covers 11 residues. CDR3 DNA: TGTGCCAGCAGAGGAGGCTACGAGCAGTACTTC. Translated: CASRGGYEQYF.

Only a few counts were recorded for this clone. This chain connects TRBV7-2 to TRBJ1-4, with 7 bases matching TRBD1. The CDR3 loop spans 18 amino acids. V lost 2 bases to trimming and J lost 8 bases; unmatched junction nucleotides: 17. The V gene's germline CDR1 is SGHTA and CDR2 FQGNSA. The CDR3 loop is CASSLSFPGRGDGEKLFF. CDR3 DNA: TGTGCCAGCAGCTTAAGTTTTCCGGGCAGGGGGGACGGAGAAAAACTGTTTTTT.

A word on this clone: Other DNA sequences in this specimen translate into the identical CDR3. The V call is TRBV30, the J call TRBJ1-3, with no clear D. The CDR3 has 15 amino acids. Trimming left V 0 bases short and J 0 bases short, with 9 bases between. The V gene's germline CDR1 is GTSNPN and CDR2 SVGIG (reference sequence). The DNA of the CDR3 is TGTGCCTGGAGTGTTGAGGCAAGCTCTGGAAACACCATATATTTT. Protein: CAWSVEASSGNTIYF.

This sequence joins TRBV19 and TRBJ2-7; TRBD1 might be the D (5 bases). Trimming took off 2 bases at V and 1 base at J, with 9 bases between the two ends. The CDR3 loop spans 14 amino acids. CDR1 is LNHDA and CDR2 is SQIVND in the germline V gene (reference sequence). The CDR3 region has the DNA TGTGCCAGTAGTATATCCAGGGCTTCCTACGAGCAGTACTTC. Translating it yields CASSISRASYEQYF.

CDR3 residues: CSVVNLVNTEAFF. Written as DNA, the CDR3 is TGCAGCGTTGTAAACCTAGTGAACACTGAAGCTTTCTTT. V gene TRBV29-1 combines with J gene TRBJ1-1; the D is unclear. CDR1 is SQVTM and CDR2 is ANQGSEA in the germline V gene. Trimming shortened V by 4 bases and J by 0 bases, and 9 bases separated the two germline ends. The CDR3 sequence is 13 residues long.

This clone has a handful of counts. At one end, the junction sequence differs from germline, possibly due to a read error. This rearrangement joins TRBV5-1 to TRBJ2-3; 9 bases line up with TRBD2. From germline, CDR1 is SGHRS and CDR2 YFSETQ. The CDR3 extends over 15 amino acids. The CDR3 sequence is CASSVSGTSKDTQYF. The CDR3, as DNA: TGCGCCAGCAGCGTTTCCGGGACTAGCAAAGATACGCAGTATTTT.

The V gene is TRBV15, the J gene TRBJ2-5; the match to TRBD2 covers 9 bases. The CDR3 is made up of 16 amino acids. Germline values: CDR1 LNHNV, CDR2 YYDKDF (reference sequence). V lost 0 bases, J lost 5 bases, and 7 bases stayed unmatched. CDR3 DNA sequence: TGTGCCACCAGCAGAGACCCAGCGGGGGGTTCGGAGACCCAGTACTTC. Amino acid sequence: CATSRDPAGGSETQYF.

The chain has TRBV19 and TRBJ1-1; D may be TRBD1 (6 bases). There are 14 residues in the CDR3. In germline, CDR1 is LNHDA, CDR2 SQIVND (reference sequence). Trimming took off 2 bases at V and 5 bases at J, with 12 bases between the two ends. CDR3 loop: CASSIRGFWTEAFF. The CDR3 nucleotides read TGTGCCAGTAGTATAAGGGGGTTTTGGACTGAAGCTTTCTTT. The variable domain in full, with the rest retrieved from reference TRBV19 and TRBJ1-1, is DGGITQSPKYLFRKEGQNVTLSCEQNLNHDAMYWYRQDPGQGLRLIYYSQIVNDFQKGDIAEGYSVSREKKESFPLTVTSAQKNPTAFYLCASSIRGFWTEAFFGQGTRLTVV.

The gene calls are TRBV6-5 and TRBJ2-7, with a weak D call TRBD2 (5 bases). Germline CDR1 is MNHEY and CDR2 is SVGAGI. Trimming stripped 6 bases from V and 2 bases from J, with 11 bases between. This CDR3 has 13 residues. CDR3 bases: TGTGCCAGCAGACGATCCGGGACCTACGAGCAGTACTTC. Its translation: CASRRSGTYEQYF.

The rearrangement uses TRBV29-1 and TRBJ2-1; 9 bases fit TRBD1. Germline CDR1 and CDR2: SQVTM and ANQGSEA. The CDR3 spans 13 residues. CDR3 in amino acids: CGHRDRVLNEQFF. CDR3 DNA sequence: TGCGGGCACCGGGACAGGGTGCTCAATGAGCAGTTCTTC.

This clone was picked up one time. The genes are TRBV27 and TRBJ2-3, with a tentative D call TRBD1 (5 bases). Germline loops: CDR1 MNHEY, CDR2 SMNVEV (reference sequence). The CDR3 runs 17 residues. V lost 1 base, J lost 0 bases, and 14 bases lay in between. CDR3: CASSLWGGGLSTDTQYF. In DNA, the CDR3 is TGTGCCAGCAGTTTATGGGGCGGTGGCCTTAGCACAGATACGCAGTATTTT.

This clone is a singleton in its sample. This chain links TRBV9 with TRBJ1-1, with 7 nucleotides matching TRBD1. Germline loops: CDR1 SGDLS, CDR2 YYNGEE. The CDR3 has 18 residues. V was clipped by 1 base and J by 6 bases; unmatched bases: 18. This CDR3 is CASSVLGRRGISRAEAFF. As DNA, the CDR3 is TGTGCCAGCAGCGTATTGGGTCGCAGGGGGATTAGTAGAGCTGAAGCTTTCTTT.

This clone was observed a handful of times. Within the sample, other DNA sequences also encode this same CDR3. J is TRBJ2-3 and V is TRBV6-5, with 8 bases lining up with TRBD1. Germline CDR1 reads MNHEY; CDR2 reads SVGAGI. Losses at the gene ends were 6 bases for V and 4 bases for J; bases not matched to a gene: 9. The CDR3 has 15 residues. CDR3 protein: CASSLQGARADTQYF. The CDR3 DNA sequence: TGTGCCAGCAGCCTTCAGGGGGCTCGGGCAGATACGCAGTATTTT.

The J gene is TRBJ2-1, the V gene TRBV6-5; 16 nucleotides match TRBD2. The CDR3 totals 15 residues. Germline assignment: CDR1 MNHEY and CDR2 SVGAGI. V was clipped by 6 bases and J by 9 bases; unmatched bases: 5. As DNA, the CDR3 is TGTGCCAGCAGCTCCGGGACTAGCGGGAGGGGTGAGCAGTTCTTC. It specifies CASSSGTSGRGEQFF.

In DNA form, the CDR3 reads TGTGCCAGCAGTCCCTCTATTCGGGATCAAGAGACCCAGTACTTC. Residues: CASSPSIRDQETQYF. The chain employs TRBV28 and TRBJ2-5, with D possibly being TRBD2 (5 bases). The germline gives CDR1 MDHEN, CDR2 SYDVKM. The CDR3 loop spans 15 amino acids. V was shortened by 5 bases and J by 2 bases, with 15 bases between the two germline ends.

This clone has a single count. V usage is TRBV6-6 and J usage is TRBJ2-7; tentative D call: TRBD2 (5 bases). Germline V gives CDR1 MNHNY, CDR2 SVGAGI (reference sequence). The CDR3 loop spans 13 amino acids. V was shortened by 2 bases and J by 3 bases, with 8 bases between the two germline ends. CDR3 coding DNA: TGTGCCAGCAGTTACGGAGGATTCTACGAGCAGTACTTC. Protein sequence: CASSYGGFYEQYF.

The V gene is TRBV6-1, the J gene TRBJ1-2; the match to TRBD1 covers 10 bases. Unmatched junction bases numbered 11, after V lost 2 bases and J lost 8 bases. The CDR3 loop spans 16 amino acids. The germline CDR1 and CDR2 sequences are MNHNS and SASEGT. CDR3 loop: CASSEWRTGGSQGYTF. The CDR3, as DNA: TGTGCCAGCAGTGAATGGAGGACAGGGGGGTCGCAGGGCTACACCTTC.

J is TRBJ2-1 and V is TRBV11-3; the match to TRBD2 covers 10 bases. Losses at the gene ends were 5 bases for V and 7 bases for J; bases not matched to a gene: 8. The CDR3 is 15 amino acids. Germline V gives CDR1 SGHNT, CDR2 YENEEA. The CDR3 reads CASSPSGLAENEQFF. CDR3 in DNA: TGTGCCAGCAGCCCCAGTGGACTAGCGGAGAATGAGCAGTTCTTC.

This clone was observed a handful of times. The chain has TRBV7-9 and TRBJ2-1; D possibly corresponds to TRBD1 (5 bases). Deletions cut 5 bases from V and 6 bases from J, with 17 bases between. Per germline, CDR1 SEHNR and CDR2 FQNEAQ (reference sequence). This CDR3 has 15 residues. In DNA form, the CDR3 reads TGTGCCAGCAGCAAGGGGCACGGTGGGTCCAATGAGCAGTTCTTC. It specifies CASSKGHGGSNEQFF.

A single count supports this clone. The chain employs TRBV15 and TRBJ1-2; D is unresolved. Germline V gene lookup returns CDR1 LNHNV and CDR2 YYDKDF (reference sequence). V gave up 1 base and J gave up 8 bases, with 11 bases separating them. The CDR3 length is 13 residues. CDR3 sequence: CATSRGRREGYTF. CDR3 sequence (DNA): TGTGCCACCAGCAGAGGGAGGCGGGAGGGCTACACCTTC.

The chain couples TRBV5-4 to TRBJ1-1; 9 bases map to TRBD1. Trimming removed 0 bases from V and 7 bases from J; junction bases left unmatched: 7. CDR3 length: 15 amino acids. Germline V CDR1 and CDR2: SGHNT, YYREEE (reference sequence). CDR3 sequence reads: CASSLAPGTGREAFF. The CDR3 bases are TGTGCCAGCAGCTTGGCCCCTGGGACAGGGCGTGAAGCTTTCTTT.

This clone was picked up one time. The V and J genes are TRBV28 and TRBJ2-3; D unresolved. CDR1 and CDR2 (germline): MDHEN, SYDVKM. Trimming cost V 5 bases and J 0 bases, with 9 bases left between them. The length of the CDR3 is 14 residues. The CDR3 DNA follows: TGTGCCAGCAGTGGGCAATCCAGCACAGATACGCAGTATTTT. Translated: CASSGQSSTDTQYF.

The CDR3 sequence is CASSDRHEKLFF. In DNA, the CDR3 is TGTGCCAGCAGTGACAGACATGAAAAACTGTTTTTT. The genes are TRBV19 and TRBJ1-4; perhaps TRBD1 as D (5 bases). The CDR3 extends over 12 amino acids. Trimming shortened V by 9 bases and J by 6 bases, and 11 bases separated the two germline ends. CDR1 is LNHDA, CDR2 SQIVND, per germline (reference sequence).

The V and J genes are TRBV14 and TRBJ2-7; weak D call: TRBD2 (5 bases). Trimming took 5 bases from V and 6 from J, leaving 17 bases between them. Germline values: CDR1 SGHDN, CDR2 FVKESK. The CDR3 is 14 residues long. The CDR3 region is CASSDLADDREQYF. The CDR3 DNA reads TGTGCCAGCAGCGACCTAGCTGACGACCGCGAGCAGTACTTC. The entire variable domain, with the rest obtained from reference TRBV14 and TRBJ2-7, is as follows: EAGVTQFPSHSVIEKGQTVTLRCDPISGHDNLYWYRRVMGKEIKFLLHFVKESKQDESGMPNNRFLAERTGGTYSTLKVQPAELEDSGVYFCASSDLADDREQYFGPGTRLTVT.